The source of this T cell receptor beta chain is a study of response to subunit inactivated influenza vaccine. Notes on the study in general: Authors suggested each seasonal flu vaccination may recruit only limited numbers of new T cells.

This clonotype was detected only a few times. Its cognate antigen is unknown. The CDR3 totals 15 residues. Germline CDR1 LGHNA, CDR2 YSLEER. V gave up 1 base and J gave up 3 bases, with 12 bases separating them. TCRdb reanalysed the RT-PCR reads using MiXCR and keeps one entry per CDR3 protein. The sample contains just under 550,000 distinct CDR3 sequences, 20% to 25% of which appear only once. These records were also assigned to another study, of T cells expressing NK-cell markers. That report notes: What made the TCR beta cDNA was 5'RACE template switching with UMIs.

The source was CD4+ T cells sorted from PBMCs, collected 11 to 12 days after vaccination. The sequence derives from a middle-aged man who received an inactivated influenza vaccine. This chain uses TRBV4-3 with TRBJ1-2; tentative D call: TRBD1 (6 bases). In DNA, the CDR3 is TGCGCCAGCAGCCAAGGACCGACAGGCTACTATGGCTACACCTTC. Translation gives CASSQGPTGYYGYTF.